The 19 T cell receptor beta chains below were found in one sample sequenced in a study of identical twins. TCRdb fed the 5' RACE reads into MiXCR, producing one record per CDR3 protein. Of roughly 630,000 distinct CDR3 sequences listed, 7% to 7.5% are singletons. These data were also filed under a second study, of yellow fever vaccine responses in identical twins.

Sample: PBMCs. All receptors come from a woman aged 18 to 35 in good health.

This clonotype was seen only a few times. The CDR3 DNA sequence: TGTGCCAGCAGTTCTGGGCCCCAAACCTACGAGCAGTACGTC. This sequence encodes CASSSGPQTYEQYV. The rearrangement links TRBV6-9 to TRBJ2-7, with D unclear. The CDR3 loop spans 14 amino acids. V lost 4 bases to trimming and J lost 2 bases, with 12 bases between them. The V gene's germline CDR1 is MNHGY and CDR2 SVAAGI.

This chain joins TRBV7-9 and TRBJ2-5, with TRBD1 matching 7 bases. CDR3 length equals 13 residues. Germline loops: CDR1 SEHNR, CDR2 FQNEAQ (reference sequence). Germline trimming cut 5 bases from V and 4 bases from J; bases unmatched to any gene: 4. The chain's CDR3 is CASSRDSRETQYF. In nucleotides, the CDR3 is TGTGCCAGCAGCCGGGACAGTCGAGAGACCCAGTACTTC.

There are a few counts of this clonotype. This sequence joins TRBV29-1 and TRBJ2-5; tentatively, D is TRBD2 (6 bases). Trimming left V 3 bases short and J 5 bases short, with 13 bases between. This CDR3 has 13 amino acids. Germline CDR1 SQVTM, CDR2 ANQGSEA. DNA for the CDR3: TGCAGCGTTGAGGGGGGTTTTGGGGAGACCCAGTACTTC. Translated: CSVEGGFGETQYF.

The chain combines TRBV15 with TRBJ2-3; D is perhaps TRBD2 (6 bases). This CDR3 region has 13 residues. The V end lost 5 bases, the J end lost 3 bases, and 9 bases lay between the germline ends. Germline lookup yields CDR1 LNHNV and CDR2 YYDKDF (reference sequence). The CDR3: CATSGGVTDTQYF. CDR3 coding DNA: TGTGCCACCAGCGGAGGGGTGACAGATACGCAGTATTTT.

The sample holds a few counts of this clonotype. V is TRBV6-2 or TRBV6-3 and J is TRBJ2-1; D is tentatively TRBD1 or TRBD2 (7 bases each). Trimming stripped 2 bases from V and 7 bases from J, with 15 bases between. The CDR3 loop spans 15 amino acids. CDR1 is MNHEY and CDR2 is SVGEGT in the germline V gene. The CDR3 DNA reads TGTGCCAGCAGTTACGGGAGGGGGCCTCTGAATGAGCAGTTCTTC. Translated: CASSYGRGPLNEQFF.

J is TRBJ1-1 and V is TRBV5-5; TRBD1 is a possible D gene (6 bases). The germline V gene encodes CDR1 SGHKS and CDR2 YYEKEE (reference sequence). The CDR3 totals 15 residues. V lost 0 bases and J 5 bases, leaving 14 bases between the germline ends. CDR3 bases: TGTGCCAGCAGCTTGGGAGCGGGGGCGCAGACTGAAGCTTTCTTT. This translates into CASSLGAGAQTEAFF.

The table lists this clonotype with a few counts. The chain recombines TRBV7-9 with TRBJ1-4, with 7 nucleotides matching TRBD1. CDR3 length: 16 residues. Per the germline V gene, CDR1 is SEHNR and CDR2 is FQNEAQ (reference sequence). V was pared by 2 bases and J by 4 bases, with 7 bases of the junction left unmatched. The CDR3 loop reads CASSLPPGQINEKLFF. DNA for the CDR3: TGTGCCAGCAGCTTACCTCCGGGACAGATTAATGAAAAACTGTTTTTT.

The chain has TRBV4-1 and TRBJ2-1; 10 positions match TRBD1. The J segment lost 5 bases and the V segment lost 3 bases, leaving 4 bases of the junction unmatched. CDR1 is MGHRA, CDR2 YSYEKL, per germline. CDR3 length: 15 amino acids. DNA of the CDR3: TGCGCCAGCAGCCACCGGACAGGGGGGGACAATGAGCAGTTCTTC. It codes for CASSHRTGGDNEQFF.

This clonotype was seen repeatedly, ten times or more. The V call is TRBV12-3 or TRBV12-4, the J call TRBJ2-1, with a weak D call TRBD2 (5 bases). This CDR3 region has 13 residues. V was clipped by 10 bases and J by 0 bases, with 10 bases between them. As DNA, the CDR3 is TGTGCCACCGCTAGCTCCTCCTACAATGAGCAGTTCTTC. This translates into CATASSSYNEQFF.

This rearrangement joins TRBV5-1 to TRBJ2-6; D possibly corresponds to TRBD1 (6 bases). V gave up 0 bases and J gave up 4 bases, with 26 bases separating them. CDR1 is SGHRS, CDR2 YFSETQ, per germline. The CDR3 covers 21 residues. CDR3 protein: CASSLGPGATDPNYGANVLTF. Written as DNA, the CDR3 is TGCGCCAGCAGCTTGGGCCCAGGGGCCACCGACCCCAATTACGGGGCCAACGTCCTGACTTTC. Variable domain in full (rest from reference TRBV5-1 and TRBJ2-6): KAGVTQTPRYLIKTRGQQVTLSCSPISGHRSVSWYQQTPGQGLQFLFEYFSETQRNKGNFPGRFSGRQFSNSRSEMNVSTLELGDSALYLCASSLGPGATDPNYGANVLTFGAGSRLTVL.

The chain combines TRBV6-1 with TRBJ2-7; 11 bases match TRBD2. V was clipped by 6 bases and J by 4 bases; unmatched bases: 8. CDR3 length equals 15 residues. Germline CDR1 and CDR2: MNHNS and SASEGT. CDR3 in DNA: TGTGCCAGCAGGAGTACCGGGACTAGCGGATACGAGCAGTACTTC. Protein product: CASRSTGTSGYEQYF.

In this sample, this clonotype turned up many times. The gene calls are TRBV6-5 and TRBJ2-1; D call uncertain. Trimming took off 5 bases at V and 5 bases at J, with 13 bases between the two ends. Germline CDR1 and CDR2: MNHEY and SVGAGI. The CDR3 consists of 14 residues. CDR3 loop: CASSHLQQNNEQFF. For the CDR3, the DNA is TGTGCCAGCAGTCACCTCCAACAGAACAATGAGCAGTTCTTC.

In its sample, this clonotype was seen a few times. The chain links TRBV5-1 to TRBJ2-1; 8 nucleotides match TRBD2. The CDR3 runs to 15 residues. Trimming at V came to 5 bases and at J to 3 bases, leaving 7 bases not matched to a gene. The germline V gene encodes CDR1 SGHRS and CDR2 YFSETQ. The CDR3 here is CASRVGGAFYNEQFF. The CDR3 DNA follows: TGCGCCAGCAGGGTCGGGGGGGCTTTCTACAATGAGCAGTTCTTC.

This clonotype appeared many times. CDR3 sequence: CASWGGGGMDGYTF. The CDR3 DNA sequence: TGTGCCAGCTGGGGTGGCGGGGGAATGGATGGCTACACCTTC. The V call is TRBV12-3 or TRBV12-4, the J call TRBJ1-2, with D possibly TRBD1 on 5 matching bases. With 8 bases removed from V and 6 bases from J, the gap between germline ends came to 19 bases. This CDR3 spans 14 amino acids.

This clonotype has at least ten counts. This chain connects TRBV23-1 to TRBJ2-1; D might be TRBD1 or TRBD2, each matching 5 bases. TRBV23-1 counts as an open reading frame of uncertain function. Trimming pared 3 bases from V and 8 bases from J, leaving 17 bases between. The CDR3 length is 15 residues. The CDR3 loop reads CASSQRGRPNDEQFF. CDR3 bases: TGCGCCAGCAGTCAGAGGGGCCGCCCCAATGATGAGCAGTTCTTC.

This clonotype was seen a few times. The chain carries TRBV12-3 or TRBV12-4 and TRBJ1-6, with D possibly being TRBD1 (5 bases). The length of the CDR3 is 15 residues. With 6 bases removed from V and 5 bases from J, the gap between germline ends came to 14 bases. CDR3 amino acids: CASSLGRGNNSPLHF. CDR3 DNA: TGTGCCAGCAGCCTTGGGCGGGGGAATAATTCACCCCTCCACTTT.

This clonotype was seen a few times. With a much larger clone just one base away, this may be a read error. The CDR3 loop reads CASSLWTGTYNEQFF. CDR3 sequence (DNA): TGTGCCAGCAGCTTGTGGACAGGGACCTACAATGAGCAGTTCTTC. The V and J genes are TRBV5-6 and TRBJ2-1; 8 positions agree with TRBD1. CDR1 is SGHDT, CDR2 YYEEEE, per germline. The CDR3 has 15 residues. After removal of 1 base from V and 2 bases from J, the junction contained 2 bases not matched to a gene.

There are a few counts of this clonotype. V usage is TRBV2 and J usage is TRBJ2-1; 11 bases agree with TRBD2. V shed 3 bases and J 4 bases; nucleotides not matched to a gene: 8. CDR1 and CDR2 (germline): SNHLY, FYNNEI. The length of the CDR3 is 17 residues. CDR3 protein: CASSDGTSGGLYNEQFF. The CDR3 DNA reads as TGTGCCAGCAGTGATGGGACTAGCGGCGGGTTATACAATGAGCAGTTCTTC.

This clonotype appeared a few times. The chain is built from TRBV7-8 and TRBJ2-2, with D perhaps assigned TRBD1 or TRBD2 (5 bases each). This CDR3 comprises 14 residues. Trimming took off 3 bases at V and 6 bases at J, with 11 bases between the two ends. Germline CDR1 SGHVS, CDR2 FQNEAQ. DNA for the CDR3: TGTGCCAGCAGCTTCAACTGGGACGCCGGGGAGCTGTTTTTT. The encoded protein is CASSFNWDAGELFF. The full variable domain, completed using reference TRBV7-8 and TRBJ2-2, is GAGVSQSPRYKVAKRGQDVALRCDPISGHVSLFWYQQALGQGPEFLTYFQNEAQLDKSGLPSDRFFAERPEGSVSTLKIQRTQQEDSAVYLCASSFNWDAGELFFGEGSRLTVL.